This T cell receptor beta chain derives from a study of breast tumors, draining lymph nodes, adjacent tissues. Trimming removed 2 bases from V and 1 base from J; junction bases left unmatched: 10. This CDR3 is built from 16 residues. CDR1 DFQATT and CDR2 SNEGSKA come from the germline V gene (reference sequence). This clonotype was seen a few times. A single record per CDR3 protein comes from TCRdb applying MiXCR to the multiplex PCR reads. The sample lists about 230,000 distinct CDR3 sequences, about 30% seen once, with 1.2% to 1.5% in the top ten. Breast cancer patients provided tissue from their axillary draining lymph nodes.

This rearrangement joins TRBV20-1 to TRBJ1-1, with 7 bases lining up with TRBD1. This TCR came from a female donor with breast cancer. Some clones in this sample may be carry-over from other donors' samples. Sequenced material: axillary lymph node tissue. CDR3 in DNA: TGCAGTGCTAGACCCCCTACAGGGGCCGGGAACACTGAAGCTTTCTTT. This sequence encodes CSARPPTGAGNTEAFF.